The 4 T cell receptor beta chains presented below share a single source sample, sequenced in a study of shared clonotypes between healthy human individuals. TCRdb's table, derived via immunoSEQ multiplex PCR, lists solely in-frame clones and lacks some. Here the sample spans approximately 700,000 clones, around 73% being singletons. The material sequenced was memory CD4+ T cells sorted from blood. Stated subset: CD45RA-negative fraction. The origin of the receptors is a woman aged 25-40 years in good health.

The V gene is TRBV28, the J gene TRBJ1-2; tentative D call: TRBD1 (6 bases). Germline V gives CDR1 MDHEN, CDR2 SYDVKM. This CDR3 contains 14 residues. V was trimmed by 5 bases and J by 6 bases, leaving 16 bases between them. CDR3 coding DNA: TGTGCCAGCAGTACTTCTACAGGGAAGGATGGCTACACCTTC. It translates to CASSTSTGKDGYTF.

This chain links TRBV6-1 with TRBJ1-2, with D possibly being TRBD1 (6 bases). The CDR3 loop spans 12 amino acids. Per the germline V gene, CDR1 is MNHNS and CDR2 is SASEGT. Deletions cut 11 bases from V and 2 bases from J, with 12 bases between. CDR3 residues: CAQGWGNYGYTF. In DNA, the CDR3 is TGTGCCCAGGGGTGGGGAAACTATGGCTACACCTTC.

V usage is TRBV2 and J usage is TRBJ2-3; the match to TRBD2 covers 7 bases. J gave up 3 bases and V 7 bases, and 10 bases lay outside the gene matches. The germline V gene encodes CDR1 SNHLY and CDR2 FYNNEI. This CDR3 spans 15 amino acids. This chain's CDR3 is CASTQLTSMTDTQYF. CDR3 DNA sequence: TGTGCCAGCACCCAATTGACTAGCATGACAGATACGCAGTATTTT.

The chain couples TRBV6-1 to TRBJ1-1; no firm D call. In germline, CDR1 is MNHNS, CDR2 SASEGT. The CDR3 has 16 amino acids. V lost 1 base and J lost 3, with 15 bases in between. CDR3 DNA: TGTGCCAGCAGTGAAGAACCAATCTGGTTGGACACTGAAGCTTTCTTT. Its translation is CASSEEPIWLDTEAFF.